These 17 T cell receptor beta chains were all obtained from the same sample, sequenced in a study of blood T cell repertoires in COVID-19. Generated by immunoSEQ multiplex PCR, the TCRdb table keeps only in-frame clones and is missing some. This table holds more than 250,000 clones, around nine tenths found once. Sample: PBMCs or T cells enriched from blood (not recorded which). These receptors all stem from a woman between 18 and 29 years old who had recovered from COVID-19.

The rearrangement links TRBV4-3 to TRBJ2-3, with 8 nucleotides matching TRBD2. The CDR3 spans 16 residues. V was clipped by 0 bases and J by 5 bases; unmatched bases: 7. CDR1 LGHNA and CDR2 YSLEER come from the germline V gene. CDR3: CASSQDWRGDLDTQYF. CDR3 bases: TGCGCCAGCAGCCAAGATTGGCGGGGGGATTTAGATACGCAGTATTTT.

The CDR3: CASSYAGLYMFETQYF. CDR3 nucleotides: TGTGCCAGCAGTTACGCGGGACTGTACATGTTCGAGACCCAGTACTTC. This chain connects TRBV6-2 or TRBV6-3 to TRBJ2-5; a weak D match, TRBD2 (6 bases). Germline V gene sequence: CDR1 MNHEY, CDR2 SVGEGT. The length of the CDR3 is 16 residues. V was trimmed by 2 bases and J by 5 bases, leaving 18 bases between them.

This chain joins TRBV23-1 and TRBJ1-5; TRBD1 might be the D (5 bases). TRBV23-1 is an ORF, with its function uncertain. This CDR3 has 15 residues. Trimming shortened V by 3 bases and J by 4 bases, and 13 bases separated the two germline ends. CDR3 loop: CASSHFGGENQPQHF. The CDR3 DNA reads TGCGCCAGCAGTCATTTCGGGGGTGAGAATCAGCCCCAGCATTTT.

The chain is built from TRBV9 and TRBJ2-5; 11 bases agree with TRBD2. Looked up from germline, CDR1 is SGDLS and CDR2 is YYNGEE. The CDR3 spans 14 residues. V dropped 3 bases and J dropped 5; count of bases not matched to a gene: 3. In nucleotides, the CDR3 is TGTGCCAGCAGCGCGACTAGCGGGACGGAGACCCAGTACTTC. Protein sequence: CASSATSGTETQYF.

The rearrangement joins TRBV21-1 to TRBJ1-5; TRBD1 is taken as the D call from the table, unchecked against the DNA. TRBV21-1 is a pseudogene segment. This CDR3 spans 19 amino acids. In DNA, the CDR3 is TGTGCCAGCAGCAAAATACTTTGGCCTGACAGGGGAGTCGGTCAGCCCCAGCATTTT. Protein sequence: CASSKILWPDRGVGQPQHF.

The CDR3, as DNA: TGTGCCAGCAGCTCGGGACAGGGAGGCCCCTATGGCTACACCTTC. It codes for CASSSGQGGPYGYTF. V is TRBV11-2 and J is TRBJ1-2; 9 positions agree with TRBD1. The germline gives CDR1 SGHAT, CDR2 FQNNGV. The J segment lost 4 bases and the V segment lost 4 bases, leaving 7 bases of the junction unmatched. The CDR3 runs 15 residues.

The V and J genes are TRBV2 and TRBJ1-5, with no clear D. CDR3 length: 13 residues. Per germline, CDR1 SNHLY and CDR2 FYNNEI. The V gene lost 7 bases and the J gene lost 0 bases, with 7 bases spanning the gap. The CDR3 bases are TGTGCCAGCACTAAATCTAGCAATCAGCCCCAGCATTTT. Protein product: CASTKSSNQPQHF.

The rearrangement uses TRBV6-5 and TRBJ1-3; 8 bases fit TRBD1. The CDR3 extends over 15 amino acids. V lost 8 bases and J lost 4; bases outside the gene matches: 10. Germline loops: CDR1 MNHEY, CDR2 SVGAGI. The CDR3 DNA reads as TGTGCCAGCGGCTACAGGGGGGCTTCGGGAAACACCATATATTTT. This gives the protein CASGYRGASGNTIYF.

This rearrangement joins TRBV7-2 to TRBJ2-1, with 11 nucleotides matching TRBD2. J lost 8 bases, V lost 1 base, and 10 bases had no gene match. The length of the CDR3 is 17 residues. Germline assignment: CDR1 SGHTA and CDR2 FQGNSA. Here the CDR3 DNA reads TGTGCCAGCAGCTTAGTACTAGCGGGGGCCGTAGACGATGAGCAGTTCTTC. This encodes CASSLVLAGAVDDEQFF. Full variable domain (remainder filled in from reference TRBV7-2 and TRBJ2-1): GAGVSQSPSNKVTEKGKDVELRCDPISGHTALYWYRQSLGQGLEFLIYFQGNSAPDKSGLPSDRFSAERTGGSVSTLTIQRTQQEDSAVYLCASSLVLAGAVDDEQFFGPGTRLTVL.

This chain connects TRBV7-2 to TRBJ2-7; D is uncertain. Trimming took 0 bases from V and 3 from J, leaving 15 bases between them. Germline V gene sequence: CDR1 SGHTA, CDR2 FQGNSA. CDR3 length: 16 residues. As DNA, the CDR3 is TGTGCCAGCAGCTTAGCCGTCCCTTCGACTGGCTACGAGCAGTACTTC. This encodes CASSLAVPSTGYEQYF.

The chain uses TRBV27 and TRBJ2-5; TRBD2 aligns across 10 bases. J gave up 4 bases and V 7 bases, and 21 bases lay outside the gene matches. The CDR3 totals 19 residues. Germline assignment: CDR1 MNHEY and CDR2 SMNVEV (reference sequence). This CDR3 is CASIKRLAGSMGPGETQYF. The CDR3, as DNA: TGTGCCAGCATCAAAAGACTAGCGGGTTCCATGGGACCAGGAGAGACCCAGTACTTC.

This clone was recorded a few times. This sequence joins TRBV15 and TRBJ1-2, with TRBD1 identical over 8 bases. Germline values: CDR1 LNHNV, CDR2 YYDKDF (reference sequence). The CDR3 extends over 13 amino acids. V trimming: 3 bases; J trimming: 5 bases; junction bases outside the gene matches: 2. CDR3 amino acids: CATSRDRAYGYTF. As DNA, the CDR3 is TGTGCCACCAGCAGGGACAGGGCTTATGGCTACACCTTC.

In its sample, this clone was seen once. The chain links TRBV3-1 (or the pseudogene TRBV3-2) to TRBJ2-3, with TRBD2 matching 8 bases. The CDR3 length is 14 residues. V dropped 4 bases and J dropped 8; count of bases not matched to a gene: 8. In germline, CDR1 is LGHDT, CDR2 YNNKEL (reference sequence). CDR3 coding DNA: TGTGCCAGCAGCCCGGGACTAGTAGTCGGTACGCAGTATTTT. As protein: CASSPGLVVGTQYF.

The chain joins TRBV5-1 to TRBJ1-1; 7 nucleotides align to TRBD1. CDR1 and CDR2 (germline): SGHRS, YFSETQ. The V and J ends lost 3 bases and 1 base, in that order; junction bases with no gene match: 3. The CDR3 runs to 14 residues. The CDR3 DNA follows: TGCGCCAGCAGCTCGGGACAGACGAACACTGAAGCTTTCTTT. Encoded protein: CASSSGQTNTEAFF.

The chain carries TRBV6-1 and TRBJ2-6, with D perhaps matching TRBD1 (5 bases). V lost 4 bases and J lost 1, with 11 bases in between. Germline CDR1 MNHNS, CDR2 SASEGT. This CDR3 region has 16 residues. The DNA of the CDR3 is TGTGCCAGCAGTGCGACAGCTTTATCTGGGGCCAACGTCCTGACTTTC. The encoded protein is CASSATALSGANVLTF.

The CDR3 DNA sequence: TGCGCCAGCAGGTCCGGGGGATCCTCCTACAATGAGCAGTTCTTC. This sequence encodes CASRSGGSSYNEQFF. This sequence joins TRBV5-1 and TRBJ2-1; TRBD2 is a possible D gene (6 bases). V was cut by 5 bases and J by 0 bases, with 12 bases left in between. Looked up from germline, CDR1 is SGHRS and CDR2 is YFSETQ. The CDR3 has 15 amino acids.

The table lists this clone with a few counts. CDR3 in amino acids: CAISGTTETEAFF. In DNA form, the CDR3 reads TGTGCCATCAGTGGGACGACAGAAACTGAAGCTTTCTTT. V and J are TRBV10-3 and TRBJ1-1, with TRBD1 as a possible D gene (5 bases). The CDR3 is 13 amino acids. The V end was cut by 4 bases, the J end by 5 bases, with 11 bases between. Germline assignment: CDR1 ENHRY and CDR2 SYGVKD.